A selection of T cell receptor beta chains follows, all from one sample in a study of low-dose radiotherapy and immunotherapy resistance in tumors. Each CDR3 protein is one row after TCRdb ran MiXCR on the reads. The profile covers around 83,000 distinct CDR3 sequences, with 18% appearing a single time and less than 6% taken by the ten largest. The sequencing here drew on PBMCs, taken before treatment. The receptors come from a male donor with prostate cancer. CDR3s include the opening cysteine and the closing phenylalanine or tryptophan. A D gene is named only where the DNA matches it firmly. A clone size is listed for some rows: how often the clone was seen (once, few, many), or a class if it is expanded.

d_call: TRBD1; j_call: TRBJ2-1; clone_size: many; v_call: TRBV5-1; cdr3_nt: TGCGCCAGCAGCCCCCGGAGAGGGGGCTTGGCGGTGGGGAATGAGCAGTTCTTC; cdr3_aa: CASSPRRGGLAVGNEQFF
d_call: .; j_call: TRBJ2-7; clone_size: many; v_call: TRBV12-3/TRBV12-4; cdr3_nt: TGTGCCAGCAGTTTAACGCGGTACAGCTACGAGCAGTACTTC; cdr3_aa: CASSLTRYSYEQYF
d_call: .; j_call: TRBJ2-7; clone_size: many; v_call: TRBV25-1; cdr3_nt: TGTGCCAGCAGTGAATACGCAGGGCGAAAAATCTACGAGCAGTACTTC; cdr3_aa: CASSEYAGRKIYEQYF
d_call: TRBD1; j_call: TRBJ2-1; clone_size: many; v_call: TRBV18; cdr3_nt: TGTGCCAGCTCACCCGGGACAGCGAATGAGCAGTTCTTC; cdr3_aa: CASSPGTANEQFF
d_call: TRBD2; j_call: TRBJ2-7; clone_size: many; v_call: TRBV19; cdr3_nt: TGTGCCAGTAGTATAGGACTAGCGGGGAGCGAGCAGTACTTC; cdr3_aa: CASSIGLAGSEQYF
d_call: TRBD1; j_call: TRBJ1-1; clone_size: many; v_call: TRBV29-1; cdr3_nt: TGCAGCGTTGAGGGACAGGGGACAGGAAGAGCTTTCTTT; cdr3_aa: CSVEGQGTGRAFF
d_call: TRBD1; j_call: TRBJ2-1; clone_size: many; v_call: TRBV4-3; cdr3_nt: TGCGCCAGCAGCCAAGGGACAGGGTGGATCTATGAGCAGTTCTTC; cdr3_aa: CASSQGTGWIYEQFF
d_call: TRBD1; j_call: TRBJ2-7; clone_size: many; v_call: TRBV5-1; cdr3_nt: TGCGCCAGCAGCTTGAACAGGGGTACCTACTCCTACGAGCAGTACTTC; cdr3_aa: CASSLNRGTYSYEQYF
d_call: TRBD1; j_call: TRBJ1-2; clone_size: many; v_call: TRBV7-9; cdr3_nt: TGTGCCACCTCTCGACAGGGGAATGCCGGCTATGGCTACACCTTC; cdr3_aa: CATSRQGNAGYGYTF
d_call: .; j_call: TRBJ2-5; clone_size: many; v_call: TRBV7-2; cdr3_nt: TGTGCCAGCAGCCCCATAGTGTTGGGGGCACAAGAGACCCAGTACTTC; cdr3_aa: CASSPIVLGAQETQYF
d_call: .; j_call: TRBJ1-6; clone_size: many; v_call: TRBV2; cdr3_nt: TGTGCCAGCAGGTCCCGGGCGGGCCGTAATTCACCCCTCCACTTT; cdr3_aa: CASRSRAGRNSPLHF
d_call: .; j_call: TRBJ2-1; clone_size: many; v_call: TRBV10-3; cdr3_nt: TGTGCCATCAGGTCCTACAATGAGCAGTTCTTC; cdr3_aa: CAIRSYNEQFF
d_call: .; j_call: TRBJ2-1; clone_size: many; v_call: TRBV25-1; cdr3_nt: TGTGCCAGCAGTGAATTGGCTCGGCCAGGGGAATCCTACAATGAGCAGTTCTTC; cdr3_aa: CASSELARPGESYNEQFF
d_call: .; j_call: TRBJ2-2; clone_size: many; v_call: TRBV7-2; cdr3_nt: TGTGCCAGCAGCTTAGTCGGCAGAGCCACCGGGGAGCTGTTTTTT; cdr3_aa: CASSLVGRATGELFF
d_call: .; j_call: TRBJ1-5; clone_size: many; v_call: TRBV27; cdr3_nt: TGTGCCAGCTCGCCACGGAGCTGGATGGTGGATCAGCCCCAGCATTTT; cdr3_aa: CASSPRSWMVDQPQHF
d_call: .; j_call: TRBJ2-2; clone_size: many; v_call: TRBV29-1; cdr3_nt: TGCAGCGTTGAGGGATGGAACACCGGGGAGCTGTTTTTT; cdr3_aa: CSVEGWNTGELFF
d_call: .; j_call: TRBJ2-6; clone_size: few; v_call: TRBV11-2; cdr3_nt: TGTGCCAGCACCCCATGGGCCGGGGCCAACGTCCTGACTTTC; cdr3_aa: CASTPWAGANVLTF
d_call: TRBD1; j_call: TRBJ2-3; clone_size: many; v_call: TRBV7-2; cdr3_nt: TGTGCCAGCAACTTAAGGGGGCCTAGCACAGATACGCAGTATTTT; cdr3_aa: CASNLRGPSTDTQYF
d_call: .; j_call: TRBJ1-2; clone_size: many; v_call: TRBV6-5; cdr3_nt: TGTGCCAGCAGTCCGAGGGACAATAACTATGGCTACACCTTC; cdr3_aa: CASSPRDNNYGYTF
d_call: TRBD2; j_call: TRBJ2-7; clone_size: .; v_call: TRBV27; cdr3_nt: TGTGCCAGCACCAAATTGGCGGGGGGTTACTACGAGCAGTACTTC; cdr3_aa: CASTKLAGGYYEQYF
d_call: .; j_call: TRBJ1-5; clone_size: many; v_call: TRBV27; cdr3_nt: TGTGCCAGCAGTGGGCGGCGCAATCAGCCCCAGCATTTT; cdr3_aa: CASSGRRNQPQHF
d_call: .; j_call: TRBJ1-3; clone_size: .; v_call: TRBV6-1; cdr3_nt: TGTGCCAGCAGTGGAGGTTCGTGGGGCTCTGGAAACACCATATATTTT; cdr3_aa: CASSGGSWGSGNTIYF
d_call: .; j_call: TRBJ1-2; clone_size: many; v_call: TRBV18; cdr3_nt: TGTGCCAGCTCACCCACCCCCGACGCACCGATCTATGGCTACACCTTC; cdr3_aa: CASSPTPDAPIYGYTF
d_call: TRBD2; j_call: TRBJ2-5; clone_size: many; v_call: TRBV3-1; cdr3_nt: TGTGCCAGCAGCCGCTCCGGACTAGCGGGTGAAGAGACCCAGTACTTC; cdr3_aa: CASSRSGLAGEETQYF
d_call: .; j_call: TRBJ2-7; clone_size: many; v_call: TRBV18; cdr3_nt: TGTGCCAGCTCTCAGACGTCCTCCTACGAGCAGTACTTC; cdr3_aa: CASSQTSSYEQYF
d_call: TRBD2; j_call: TRBJ2-7; clone_size: .; v_call: TRBV5-1; cdr3_nt: TGCGCCAGCAGCTTTGGGGCTAGCGGGAGTGACTACGAGCAGTACTTC; cdr3_aa: CASSFGASGSDYEQYF
d_call: TRBD1; j_call: TRBJ1-1; clone_size: few; v_call: TRBV10-3; cdr3_nt: TGTGCCATCAGTGACGGCACGACAGGGAGGAACACTGAAGCTTTCTTT; cdr3_aa: CAISDGTTGRNTEAFF
d_call: .; j_call: TRBJ2-1; clone_size: .; v_call: TRBV14; cdr3_nt: TGTGCCAGCAGCCAAGACAGACACAATGAGCAGTTCTTC; cdr3_aa: CASSQDRHNEQFF
d_call: .; j_call: TRBJ2-3; clone_size: many; v_call: TRBV5-8; cdr3_nt: TGTGCCAGCAGATCGGGTGGGAGAGGCACAGATACGCAGTATTTT; cdr3_aa: CASRSGGRGTDTQYF
d_call: .; j_call: TRBJ1-1; clone_size: many; v_call: TRBV6-2/TRBV6-3; cdr3_nt: TGTGCCAGCAGTTACTCACGGGGAAACACTGAAGCTTTCTTT; cdr3_aa: CASSYSRGNTEAFF
d_call: TRBD2; j_call: TRBJ2-7; clone_size: many; v_call: TRBV5-1; cdr3_nt: TGCGCCAGCAGCTTGGGGGGACTAGCGGATCTTAGGGAGCAGTACTTC; cdr3_aa: CASSLGGLADLREQYF
d_call: .; j_call: TRBJ2-3; clone_size: many; v_call: TRBV10-3; cdr3_nt: TGTGCCATCAGTAATCATCGGGGGGCCACAGATACGCAGTATTTT; cdr3_aa: CAISNHRGATDTQYF
d_call: .; j_call: TRBJ2-3; clone_size: many; v_call: TRBV21-1; cdr3_nt: TGTGCCAGCAGCAAAGCATTAGCGGGGGGCTCGCATACGCAGTATTTT; cdr3_aa: CASSKALAGGSHTQYF
d_call: TRBD2; j_call: TRBJ2-7; clone_size: few; v_call: TRBV6-2/TRBV6-3; cdr3_nt: TGTGCCAGCAGTGCCCTAGCGGAGATGGAGGTCTACGAGCAGTACTTC; cdr3_aa: CASSALAEMEVYEQYF
d_call: TRBD1; j_call: TRBJ1-1; clone_size: many; v_call: TRBV4-1; cdr3_nt: TGCGCCAGCAGCCAAAGGGGACAGGGGGCGATGGCTTTCTTT; cdr3_aa: CASSQRGQGAMAFF
d_call: TRBD1; j_call: TRBJ2-7; clone_size: many; v_call: TRBV29-1; cdr3_nt: TGCAGCGTTGATGTTTCGGACAGGGTGAACGAGCAGTACTTC; cdr3_aa: CSVDVSDRVNEQYF
d_call: .; j_call: TRBJ2-1; clone_size: .; v_call: TRBV3-1; cdr3_nt: TGTGCCAGCAGCCGCATAAACCACGGGGGCGGTGAGCAGTTCTTC; cdr3_aa: CASSRINHGGGEQFF
d_call: TRBD2; j_call: TRBJ2-5; clone_size: many; v_call: TRBV12-3/TRBV12-4; cdr3_nt: TGTGCCAGCAGTTTCTCTAGCGGGGGGGCCGAGACCCAGTACTTC; cdr3_aa: CASSFSSGGAETQYF
d_call: TRBD2; j_call: TRBJ2-3; clone_size: many; v_call: TRBV7-9; cdr3_nt: TGTGCCAGCAGCTTAGTACCTAGCGGGAGTAGTACAGATACGCAGTATTTT; cdr3_aa: CASSLVPSGSSTDTQYF
d_call: .; j_call: TRBJ2-2; clone_size: .; v_call: TRBV6-8; cdr3_nt: .; cdr3_aa: CASSYQAMGSGELFFF
d_call: .; j_call: TRBJ2-7; clone_size: many; v_call: TRBV21-1; cdr3_nt: TGTGCCGGCCCCGGGACTAGCGGAAACATAGCCTACGAGCAGTACTTC; cdr3_aa: CAGPGTSGNIAYEQYF
d_call: .; j_call: TRBJ1-4; clone_size: many; v_call: TRBV20-1; cdr3_nt: TGCAGTGCTAGCTTAGGGGCGAATAATGAAAAACTGTTTTTT; cdr3_aa: CSASLGANNEKLFF
d_call: .; j_call: TRBJ2-1; clone_size: .; v_call: TRBV18; cdr3_nt: TGTGCCAGCTCACCACCCCTAGGGGTAAATGAGCAGTTCTTC; cdr3_aa: CASSPPLGVNEQFF
d_call: .; j_call: TRBJ2-2; clone_size: many; v_call: TRBV10-2; cdr3_nt: TGCGCCAGCATATCCGGGGAGCTGTTTTTT; cdr3_aa: CASISGELFF
d_call: .; j_call: TRBJ2-3; clone_size: many; v_call: TRBV4-1; cdr3_nt: TGCGCCAGCAGCCACAGTCCGGGACTCAACACAGATACGCAGTATTTT; cdr3_aa: CASSHSPGLNTDTQYF
d_call: .; j_call: TRBJ2-1; clone_size: many; v_call: TRBV14; cdr3_nt: TGTGCCAGCAGTTACTCGGGTGAGCAGTTCTTC; cdr3_aa: CASSYSGEQFF
d_call: TRBD2; j_call: TRBJ2-5; clone_size: many; v_call: TRBV20-1; cdr3_nt: TGCAGTGCTAGTTCGGGGGGGCGTAGAGAGACCCAGTACTTC; cdr3_aa: CSASSGGRRETQYF
d_call: TRBD2; j_call: TRBJ2-2; clone_size: many; v_call: TRBV7-2; cdr3_nt: TGTGCCAGCAGAGGGGCTAGCGGGGGGCCCGGGGAGCTGTTTTTT; cdr3_aa: CASRGASGGPGELFF
d_call: .; j_call: TRBJ1-5; clone_size: many; v_call: TRBV30; cdr3_nt: TGTGCCTGGAGTGCCTCCCATAATCAGCCCCAGCATTTT; cdr3_aa: CAWSASHNQPQHF
d_call: .; j_call: TRBJ2-3; clone_size: .; v_call: TRBV21-1; cdr3_nt: TGTGCCAGCGGCAATTGTCAGGGTGGGAGGACAGATACGCAGTATTTT; cdr3_aa: CASGNCQGGRTDTQYF
d_call: .; j_call: TRBJ1-2; clone_size: many; v_call: TRBV12-3/TRBV12-4; cdr3_nt: TGTGCCAGCAGTCAAGGACACACTAACTATGGCTACACCTTC; cdr3_aa: CASSQGHTNYGYTF
d_call: .; j_call: TRBJ1-3; clone_size: many; v_call: TRBV29-1; cdr3_nt: TGCAGCGTTGTTGGGGGCAGTTCTGGAAACACCATATATTTT; cdr3_aa: CSVVGGSSGNTIYF
d_call: .; j_call: TRBJ1-5; clone_size: many; v_call: TRBV19; cdr3_nt: TGTGCCAGTAGTATCACCAGGGACGGTCAGCCCCAGCATTTT; cdr3_aa: CASSITRDGQPQHF
d_call: .; j_call: TRBJ1-5; clone_size: many; v_call: TRBV28; cdr3_nt: TGTGCCAGCAGGCAGGGTTGGCAGGGTATTCAGCCCCAGCATTTT; cdr3_aa: CASRQGWQGIQPQHF
d_call: TRBD1; j_call: TRBJ2-1; clone_size: many; v_call: TRBV10-1; cdr3_nt: TGCGCCAGCACAAGACAGGGTTCCGATGAGCAGTTCTTC; cdr3_aa: CASTRQGSDEQFF
d_call: .; j_call: TRBJ1-5; clone_size: many; v_call: TRBV19; cdr3_nt: TGTGCCAGTAGTTCTGCCGGGGGAAGAAATCAGCCCCAGCATTTT; cdr3_aa: CASSSAGGRNQPQHF
d_call: .; j_call: TRBJ1-1; clone_size: few; v_call: TRBV2; cdr3_nt: TGTGCCAGCACAAGTTGGGCCAACACTGAAGCTTTCTTT; cdr3_aa: CASTSWANTEAFF
d_call: TRBD2; j_call: TRBJ2-5; clone_size: many; v_call: TRBV24-1; cdr3_nt: TGTGCCACCAGTGATGCGAGGACTAGCGGGAGGGCTGAAGAGACCCAGTACTTC; cdr3_aa: CATSDARTSGRAEETQYF
d_call: TRBD2; j_call: TRBJ2-7; clone_size: many; v_call: TRBV11-2; cdr3_nt: TGTGCCAGCAGCGGCCGCTCTAGCGGGAGCTACGAGCAGTACTTC; cdr3_aa: CASSGRSSGSYEQYF